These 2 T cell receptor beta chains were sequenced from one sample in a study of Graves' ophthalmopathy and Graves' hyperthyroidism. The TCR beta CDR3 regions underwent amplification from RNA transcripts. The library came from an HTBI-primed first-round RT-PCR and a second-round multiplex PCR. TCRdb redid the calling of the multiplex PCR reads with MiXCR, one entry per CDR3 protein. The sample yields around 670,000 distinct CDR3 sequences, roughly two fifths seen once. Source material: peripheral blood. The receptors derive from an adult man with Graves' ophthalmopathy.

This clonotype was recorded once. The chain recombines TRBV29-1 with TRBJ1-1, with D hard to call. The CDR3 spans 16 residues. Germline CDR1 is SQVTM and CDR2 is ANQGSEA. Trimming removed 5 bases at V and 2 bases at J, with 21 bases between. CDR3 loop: CSVYDRQETTNTEAFF. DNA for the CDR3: TGCAGCGTTTACGACCGCCAGGAGACCACAAACACTGAAGCTTTCTTT.

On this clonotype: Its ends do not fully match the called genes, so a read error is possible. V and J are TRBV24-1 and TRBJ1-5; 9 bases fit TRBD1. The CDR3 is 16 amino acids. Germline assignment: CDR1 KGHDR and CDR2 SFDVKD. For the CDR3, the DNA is TGTGCCAGCAGTTACCTGGGGGACAGGGACAATCAGCCCCAGCATTTT. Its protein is CASSYLGDRDNQPQHF.